A selection of T cell receptor beta chains follows, all from one sample in a study of blood T cell repertoires in COVID-19. Using immunoSEQ multiplex PCR, the repertoire was profiled, and TCRdb retains in-frame clones only, with some absent. This sample has some 130,000 clones, with over 60% found just once. Sequencing was performed on peripheral blood. Receptors originate from an older woman with acute or convalescent COVID-19. Both conserved end residues are part of each CDR3. Fields, in order: CDR3 DNA, CDR3 protein, clone size, J gene, D gene, V gene. A D gene is named only where the DNA matches it firmly. Only part of the rows carry a size: once, few, many, or a class if the clone is expanded.

DNA: TGTGCCAGTAGTAACCCGGACAGCTACAATGAGCAGTTCTTC
CDR3: CASSNPDSYNEQFF
size: .
J: TRBJ2-1
D: .
V: TRBV19

DNA: TGTGCCAGCAGCCCAGGTGGGAATTCACCCCTCCACTTT
CDR3: CASSPGGNSPLHF
size: .
J: TRBJ1-6
D: .
V: TRBV7-8

DNA: TGTGCCAGCAGTTTACAACAGGGGTTTGCCTATGGCTACACCTTC
CDR3: CASSLQQGFAYGYTF
size: .
J: TRBJ1-2
D: TRBD1
V: TRBV28

DNA: TGCAGCGCTATAGGACAGGGAAAAAGTGAAAAACTGTTTTTT
CDR3: CSAIGQGKSEKLFF
size: few
J: TRBJ1-4
D: TRBD1
V: TRBV29-1

DNA: TGTGCCACCCTCCCTGGGACAGAACTAACCCAGTACTTC
CDR3: CATLPGTELTQYF
size: .
J: TRBJ2-5
D: TRBD1
V: TRBV2

DNA: TGTGCCAGCAGCTCGCTAGGGGAAGCCAAAAACATTCAGTACTTC
CDR3: CASSSLGEAKNIQYF
size: .
J: TRBJ2-4
D: .
V: TRBV7-9

DNA: TGTGCCATCGGTTCGGGACAGGCTACCAATGAGCAGTTCTTC
CDR3: CAIGSGQATNEQFF
size: .
J: TRBJ2-1
D: TRBD1
V: TRBV10-3

DNA: TGTGCCAGCAGTCTTGGGCTCCAAGAGACCCAGTACTTC
CDR3: CASSLGLQETQYF
size: .
J: TRBJ2-5
D: .
V: TRBV5-4

DNA: TGTGCCTGGAGCGGGGACAGGGGATTTCATCAGCCCCAGCATTTT
CDR3: CAWSGDRGFHQPQHF
size: few
J: TRBJ1-5
D: TRBD1
V: TRBV30

DNA: TGTGCCAGCAAATCGGGGTTGGCCTACAATGAGCAGTTCTTC
CDR3: CASKSGLAYNEQFF
size: once
J: TRBJ2-1
D: .
V: TRBV28

DNA: TGCGCCAGCAGCCAACTTAGCGGGCCAGCCTACGAGCAGTACTTC
CDR3: CASSQLSGPAYEQYF
size: .
J: TRBJ2-7
D: TRBD2
V: TRBV4-1

DNA: TGCGCCAGCAGCCAAGGGCAGTATAATTCACCCCTCCACTTT
CDR3: CASSQGQYNSPLHF
size: .
J: TRBJ1-6
D: .
V: TRBV4-1

DNA: TGTGCCAGCAGCGTAGCTCTTCTAGGCACAGATACGCAGTATTTT
CDR3: CASSVALLGTDTQYF
size: .
J: TRBJ2-3
D: .
V: TRBV9

DNA: TGTGCCAGCAGTTTGACAGTCATGAACACTGAAGCTTTCTTT
CDR3: CASSLTVMNTEAFF
size: .
J: TRBJ1-1
D: .
V: TRBV5-4

DNA: TGTGCCAGCAGCTTGGCGGGAGGCGGGGAGCTGTTTTTT
CDR3: CASSLAGGGELFF
size: .
J: TRBJ2-2
D: TRBD2
V: TRBV5-6

DNA: TGTGCCAGCAGCTTAGCTCCCCGGAGAGGGAGCTCCTACAATGAGCAGTTCTTC
CDR3: CASSLAPRRGSSYNEQFF
size: .
J: TRBJ2-1
D: .
V: TRBV11-3

DNA: TGTGCCAGCAGTGAGTTGAAGGGGTCCTATAATTCACCCCTCCACTTT
CDR3: CASSELKGSYNSPLHF
size: .
J: TRBJ1-6
D: .
V: TRBV2

DNA: TGTGCCAGTAGTACGCGGACAGGGGAGAGTCAGCCCCAGCATTTT
CDR3: CASSTRTGESQPQHF
size: once
J: TRBJ1-5
D: TRBD1
V: TRBV19

DNA: TGTGCCAGCAGCCCAGACAGGGACAATGAGCAGTTCTTC
CDR3: CASSPDRDNEQFF
size: once
J: TRBJ2-1
D: TRBD1
V: TRBV7-2

DNA: TGTGCCAGTAGTATAGGACACCTCTCTGGAAACACCATATATTTT
CDR3: CASSIGHLSGNTIYF
size: .
J: TRBJ1-3
D: .
V: TRBV19

DNA: TGTGCCAGCAGCCAAACCGGAGGAGCTAACTATGGCTACACCTTC
CDR3: CASSQTGGANYGYTF
size: few
J: TRBJ1-2
D: .
V: TRBV14

DNA: TGCGCCAGCAGCTTGACAGGGGGCAGCTCCTACAATGAGCAGTTCTTC
CDR3: CASSLTGGSSYNEQFF
size: once
J: TRBJ2-1
D: TRBD1
V: TRBV5-1

DNA: TGTGCCAGCAGCTTGGGGGACTCCGACGAGTTCTTC
CDR3: CASSLGDSDEFF
size: .
J: TRBJ2-1
D: .
V: TRBV7-2

DNA: TGTGCCAGCAGTGAAGGTGGCAGGGGGTACGAGCAGTACTTC
CDR3: CASSEGGRGYEQYF
size: .
J: TRBJ2-7
D: TRBD1
V: TRBV2

DNA: TGTGCTAGTGGTTTGGTATCTTGGGACAGGGGGTATGGCTACACCTTC
CDR3: CASGLVSWDRGYGYTF
size: .
J: TRBJ1-2
D: TRBD1
V: TRBV12-5

DNA: TGTGCCAGCAGCTTCGGTACCGAAGAGACCCAGTACTTC
CDR3: CASSFGTEETQYF
size: .
J: TRBJ2-5
D: .
V: TRBV14

DNA: TGTGCCAGCAGTTACTCGACAGAAAACGAGCAGTACTTC
CDR3: CASSYSTENEQYF
size: .
J: TRBJ2-7
D: .
V: TRBV6-6

DNA: TGTGCCAGTAGTAGCCAGAAGTACGAGCAGTACTTC
CDR3: CASSSQKYEQYF
size: .
J: TRBJ2-7
D: .
V: TRBV19

DNA: TGTGCCAGCAGCTTGGGTAGGGGAGGTGTCACTGAAGCTTTCTTT
CDR3: CASSLGRGGVTEAFF
size: .
J: TRBJ1-1
D: .
V: TRBV5-5

DNA: TGTGCCAGCAGTAGACCGTCCATGGGCCCTAACTATGGCTACACCTTC
CDR3: CASSRPSMGPNYGYTF
size: .
J: TRBJ1-2
D: .
V: TRBV28

DNA: TGTGCCAGCAGCCAGGGGGCTAAAGATACGCAGTATTTT
CDR3: CASSQGAKDTQYF
size: few
J: TRBJ2-3
D: TRBD1
V: TRBV11-2

DNA: TGTGCCAGCAGTTTGGGGCGGGGAGCTGGCTACACCTTC
CDR3: CASSLGRGAGYTF
size: .
J: TRBJ1-2
D: .
V: TRBV12-3/TRBV12-4

DNA: TGTGCCACCAGTGATGGGCTAGCGGGGACCAATACGCAGTATTTT
CDR3: CATSDGLAGTNTQYF
size: .
J: TRBJ2-3
D: TRBD2
V: TRBV24-1

DNA: TGCGCCAGCAGCTTTGACAGGGGCCCCGAAGGCTCCTACGAGCAGTACTTC
CDR3: CASSFDRGPEGSYEQYF
size: .
J: TRBJ2-7
D: TRBD1
V: TRBV5-1

DNA: TGTGCCAGCAGCAGCACAGGGGTGGGTGGCTACACCTTC
CDR3: CASSSTGVGGYTF
size: .
J: TRBJ1-2
D: TRBD1
V: TRBV5-6

DNA: TGCAGTGCCTGGAGAGAGACCCAGTACTTC
CDR3: CSAWRETQYF
size: .
J: TRBJ2-5
D: .
V: TRBV20-1

DNA: TGTGCCAGCAGCGTAGGACGACCAGGGAGGACTGAAGCTTTCTTT
CDR3: CASSVGRPGRTEAFF
size: .
J: TRBJ1-1
D: .
V: TRBV9

DNA: TGCAGCGTTGGGACAGGGGTGGCTGGAAACACCATATATTTT
CDR3: CSVGTGVAGNTIYF
size: .
J: TRBJ1-3
D: TRBD1
V: TRBV29-1

DNA: TGTGCCAGCAGTGAAGTCGGAGAGACCCAGTACTTC
CDR3: CASSEVGETQYF
size: .
J: TRBJ2-5
D: .
V: TRBV6-1

DNA: TGTGCCAGCAGCTTAGGACTAGCGGTAGAGACCCAGTACTTC
CDR3: CASSLGLAVETQYF
size: .
J: TRBJ2-5
D: TRBD2
V: TRBV5-6

DNA: TGCAGTGCTAGAGATGCGGGCACGCAGTATTTT
CDR3: CSARDAGTQYF
size: .
J: TRBJ2-3
D: .
V: TRBV20-1

DNA: TGTGCCAGCAGTTTAAAGCCGAACACTGAAGCTTTCTTT
CDR3: CASSLKPNTEAFF
size: .
J: TRBJ1-1
D: .
V: TRBV27

DNA: TGTGCCAGCAGTTCCCCTGCCGGGAGGAACTATGGCTACACCTTC
CDR3: CASSSPAGRNYGYTF
size: .
J: TRBJ1-2
D: .
V: TRBV28

DNA: TGTGCCAGCAGTTTATCGGGACAGGGGGTTTACGAGCAGTACTTC
CDR3: CASSLSGQGVYEQYF
size: many
J: TRBJ2-7
D: TRBD1
V: TRBV27

DNA: TGCGCCAGCAGCCGTTCCACAGGGGGCAGAACAGATACGCAGTATTTT
CDR3: CASSRSTGGRTDTQYF
size: once
J: TRBJ2-3
D: TRBD1
V: TRBV5-1

DNA: TGTGCCAGCAGCTTAGTGACAAATGGCTACACCTTC
CDR3: CASSLVTNGYTF
size: .
J: TRBJ1-2
D: .
V: TRBV7-2

DNA: TGTGCCAGCAGCTTATGGGAGCAACAAGAGACCCAGTACTTC
CDR3: CASSLWEQQETQYF
size: .
J: TRBJ2-5
D: .
V: TRBV13

DNA: TGTGCCAGCAGCACCCAAGGGGGAACTGAAGCTTTCTTT
CDR3: CASSTQGGTEAFF
size: once
J: TRBJ1-1
D: .
V: TRBV11-2

DNA: TGCGCCAGCAGCCAAGAATTGACAGGGCCACAGCCCCAGCATTTT
CDR3: CASSQELTGPQPQHF
size: .
J: TRBJ1-5
D: TRBD1
V: TRBV4-3

DNA: TGCGCCAGCAGCTTGGTTATCTCTGGGGCCAACGTCCTGACTTTC
CDR3: CASSLVISGANVLTF
size: once
J: TRBJ2-6
D: .
V: TRBV5-1

DNA: TGTGCCAGCAGCTTAAGGTCAGGGGGCAATGAGCAGTTCTTC
CDR3: CASSLRSGGNEQFF
size: .
J: TRBJ2-1
D: TRBD1
V: TRBV7-8

DNA: TGTGCCACCAGCAGAGCATCCGTTGTGCCGGTCTCTGGAAACACCATATATTTT
CDR3: CATSRASVVPVSGNTIYF
size: few
J: TRBJ1-3
D: .
V: TRBV15

DNA: TGTGCCAGCATCACCGGGACAGGGGAAACTGAAGCTTTCTTT
CDR3: CASITGTGETEAFF
size: .
J: TRBJ1-1
D: TRBD1
V: TRBV2

DNA: TGTGCCATCAGTTCGAGACAGGGTGAAAATGGCTACACCTTC
CDR3: CAISSRQGENGYTF
size: few
J: TRBJ1-2
D: TRBD1
V: TRBV10-3

DNA: TGTGCCAGCAGTGGGGAGAGGGTGGCCCTCCACTTT
CDR3: CASSGERVALHF
size: .
J: TRBJ1-6
D: .
V: TRBV25-1

DNA: TGTGCCAGCTCACCAGTACAGGGATGGAACACTGAAGCTTTCTTT
CDR3: CASSPVQGWNTEAFF
size: few
J: TRBJ1-1
D: .
V: TRBV18

DNA: TGTGCCAGTAATAACAGGGGAACGGAGACCCAGTACTTC
CDR3: CASNNRGTETQYF
size: .
J: TRBJ2-5
D: TRBD1
V: TRBV6-5